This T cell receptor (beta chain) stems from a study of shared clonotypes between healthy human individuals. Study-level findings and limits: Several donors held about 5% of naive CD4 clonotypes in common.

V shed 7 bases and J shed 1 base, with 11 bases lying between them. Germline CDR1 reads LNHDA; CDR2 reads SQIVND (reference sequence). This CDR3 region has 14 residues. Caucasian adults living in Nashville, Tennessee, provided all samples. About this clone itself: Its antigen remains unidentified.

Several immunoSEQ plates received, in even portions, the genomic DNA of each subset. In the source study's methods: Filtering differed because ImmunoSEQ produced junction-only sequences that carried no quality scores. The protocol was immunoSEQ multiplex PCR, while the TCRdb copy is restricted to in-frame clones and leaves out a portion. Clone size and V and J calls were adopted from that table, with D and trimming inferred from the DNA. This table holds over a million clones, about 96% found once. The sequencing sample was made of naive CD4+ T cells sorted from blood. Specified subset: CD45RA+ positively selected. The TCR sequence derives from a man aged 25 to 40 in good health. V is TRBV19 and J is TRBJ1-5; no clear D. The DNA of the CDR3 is TGTGCCAGTACCCCAGTTGGGAGCAATCAGCCCCAGCATTTT. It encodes CASTPVGSNQPQHF. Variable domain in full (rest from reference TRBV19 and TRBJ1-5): DGGITQSPKYLFRKEGQNVTLSCEQNLNHDAMYWYRQDPGQGLRLIYYSQIVNDFQKGDIAEGYSVSREKKESFPLTVTSAQKNPTAFYLCASTPVGSNQPQHFGDGTRLSIL.